The 14 T cell receptor beta chains below were found in one sample sequenced in a study of control samples from healthy donors and cancer patients. The repertoire was sequenced with immunoSEQ multiplex PCR; TCRdb's copy has only in-frame clones and lacks some. The sample yields some 110,000 clones, approximately 83% seen once. Input material: blood. The origin of the receptors is a woman aged 45-60 years in good health.

Details on this clone: An end of the junction differs from the germline gene, which may be a read error. The chain links TRBV28 to TRBJ1-6; TRBD1 agrees at 8 bases. The V gene's germline CDR1 is MDHEN and CDR2 SYDVKM. The CDR3 is 11 amino acids. The CDR3 region is CASSRGTGQRF. CDR3 coding DNA: TGTGCCAGCAGTAGAGGGACAGGCCAACGATTT.

The CDR3 spells CASSKGALDTEAFF. CDR3 nucleotides: TGTGCCAGCAGTAAGGGGGCTTTGGACACTGAAGCTTTCTTT. The V call is TRBV2, the J call TRBJ1-1; 7 bases map to TRBD1. V lost 5 bases to trimming and J lost 3 bases; unmatched junction nucleotides: 6. Germline CDR1 and CDR2: SNHLY and FYNNEI. The CDR3 spans 14 residues. The variable domain in full, with the rest retrieved from reference TRBV2 and TRBJ1-1, is EPEVTQTPSHQVTQMGQEVILRCVPISNHLYFYWYRQILGQKVEFLVSFYNNEISEKSEIFDDQFSVERPDGSNFTLKIRSTKLEDSAMYFCASSKGALDTEAFFGQGTRLTVV.

This clone was seen more than once but under ten times. The chain is built from TRBV19 and TRBJ1-5, with D uncertain. The CDR3 sequence is 14 residues long. The V and J ends lost 7 bases and 9 bases respectively, with 19 bases between them. Germline CDR1 is LNHDA and CDR2 is SQIVND (reference sequence). Written as DNA, the CDR3 is TGTGCCAGTACTATGGGCAATTCCCGGGGGCCCCAGCATTTT. It specifies CASTMGNSRGPQHF.

The chain's CDR3 is CASSPPAGRETQYF. Written as DNA, the CDR3 is TGTGCCAGCTCACCCCCCGCAGGGAGGGAGACCCAGTACTTC. This sequence joins TRBV18 and TRBJ2-5, with D possibly TRBD2 on 6 matching bases. This CDR3 has 14 residues. V dropped 3 bases and J dropped 5 bases, with 13 bases sitting between them. Germline CDR1 and CDR2: KGHSH and LQKENI. Based on the CDR3 plus reference TRBV18 and TRBJ2-5, the full variable domain is NAGVMQNPRHLVRRRGQEARLRCSPMKGHSHVYWYRQLPEEGLKFMVYLQKENIIDESGMPKERFSAEFPKEGPSILRIQQVVRGDSAAYFCASSPPAGRETQYFGPGTRLLVL.

In this sample, this clone turned up once. The CDR3: CATSKDTYTGELFF. Written as DNA, the CDR3 is TGTGCCACCAGCAAGGACACCTACACCGGGGAGCTGTTTTTT. The chain combines TRBV15 with TRBJ2-2; tentative D call: TRBD1 (5 bases). CDR1 is LNHNV, CDR2 YYDKDF, per germline (reference sequence). Deletions cut 4 bases from V and 3 bases from J, with 9 bases between. The CDR3 length is 14 residues.

V usage is TRBV5-1 and J usage is TRBJ1-1; D is possibly TRBD1 (5 bases). Between the trimmed V and J ends, which lost 0 bases and 4 bases, there was a span of 10 bases. The CDR3 is 14 amino acids. Germline CDR1 is SGHRS and CDR2 is YFSETQ. This CDR3 is CASSLDRLGTEAFF. In DNA, the CDR3 is TGCGCCAGCAGCTTGGACAGGTTGGGCACTGAAGCTTTCTTT.

This chain joins TRBV24-1 and TRBJ2-3; D may be TRBD2 (6 bases). In germline, CDR1 is KGHDR, CDR2 SFDVKD. This CDR3 is built from 16 residues. V lost 1 base to trimming and J lost 3 bases, with 13 bases between them. CDR3 bases: TGTGCCACCAGTGATTTAGTCTTCGGGGGAACAGATACGCAGTATTTT. It codes for CATSDLVFGGTDTQYF.

The rearrangement links TRBV11-3 to TRBJ1-1, with 7 bases fitting TRBD1. This CDR3 is 13 amino acids long. The junction had 10 bases not matched to a gene; V was cut back by 4 bases and J by 11 bases. Germline CDR1 SGHNT, CDR2 YENEEA. The CDR3 coding sequence is TGTGCCAGCAGCTACCCGGGACAGTCTTGGGCTTTCTTT. Protein: CASSYPGQSWAFF.

The J gene is TRBJ2-3, the V gene TRBV5-1; D unresolved. The CDR3 length is 14 residues. In germline, CDR1 is SGHRS, CDR2 YFSETQ. V lost 2 bases and J lost 1, with 8 bases in between. CDR3 residues: CASSFRLGTDTQYF. DNA of the CDR3: TGCGCCAGCAGCTTTAGACTCGGCACAGATACGCAGTATTTT.

The V call is TRBV10-3, the J call TRBJ1-6; D unresolved. Trimming pared 2 bases from V and 7 bases from J, leaving 12 bases between. CDR1 and CDR2 from the germline V gene are ENHRY and SYGVKD. CDR3 length: 15 residues. The CDR3 DNA reads as TGTGCCATCAGTGAGGGTTCCGGGATCAATTCACCCCTCCACTTT. Translating it yields CAISEGSGINSPLHF.

The chain couples TRBV25-1 to TRBJ1-4; 7 positions agree with TRBD1. This CDR3 spans 15 amino acids. Germline values: CDR1 MGHDK, CDR2 SYGVNS. Unmatched junction bases numbered 16, after V lost 8 bases and J lost 10 bases. This CDR3 is CASGDQQGFTGKLFF. The DNA of the CDR3 is TGTGCCAGCGGCGACCAACAGGGGTTCACTGGAAAACTGTTTTTT.

The chain combines TRBV28 with TRBJ1-2; tentative D call: TRBD1 (6 bases). Trimming pared 6 bases from V and 2 bases from J, leaving 16 bases between. The CDR3 loop spans 15 amino acids. The V gene's germline CDR1 is MDHEN and CDR2 SYDVKM. For the CDR3, the DNA is TGTGCCAGCAGATCGGGTGGACAGACAAACTATGGCTACACCTTC. Its protein product is CASRSGGQTNYGYTF.

This rearrangement joins TRBV6-6 to TRBJ2-2; perhaps TRBD2 as D (5 bases). Germline lookup yields CDR1 MNHNY and CDR2 SVGAGI (reference sequence). The CDR3 consists of 15 residues. The V end lost 5 bases, the J end lost 2 bases, and 12 bases lay between the germline ends. The CDR3 sequence is CASSMDSLNTGELFF. The CDR3 DNA follows: TGTGCCAGCAGTATGGACTCTCTCAACACCGGGGAGCTGTTTTTT.

V gene TRBV12-3 or TRBV12-4 combines with J gene TRBJ2-7, with D perhaps TRBD2 (6 bases). Trimming cost V 7 bases and J 3 bases, with 13 bases left between them. CDR3 length: 13 residues. This CDR3 reads CASKREENYEQYF. For the CDR3, the DNA is TGTGCCAGCAAGAGGGAGGAAAACTACGAGCAGTACTTC.